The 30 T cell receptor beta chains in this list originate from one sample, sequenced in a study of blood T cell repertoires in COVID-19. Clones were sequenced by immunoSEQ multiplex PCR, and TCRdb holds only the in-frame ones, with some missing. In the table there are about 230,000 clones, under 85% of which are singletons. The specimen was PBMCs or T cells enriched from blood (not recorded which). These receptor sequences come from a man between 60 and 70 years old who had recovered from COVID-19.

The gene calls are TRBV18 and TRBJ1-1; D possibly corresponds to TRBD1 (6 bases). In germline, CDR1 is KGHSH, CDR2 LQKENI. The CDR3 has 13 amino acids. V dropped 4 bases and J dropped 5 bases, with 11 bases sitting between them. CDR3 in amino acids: CASSLTQGTEAFF. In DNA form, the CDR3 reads TGTGCCAGCTCACTAACGCAGGGGACTGAAGCTTTCTTT. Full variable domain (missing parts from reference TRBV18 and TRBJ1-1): NAGVMQNPRHLVRRRGQEARLRCSPMKGHSHVYWYRQLPEEGLKFMVYLQKENIIDESGMPKERFSAEFPKEGPSILRIQQVVRGDSAAYFCASSLTQGTEAFFGQGTRLTVV.

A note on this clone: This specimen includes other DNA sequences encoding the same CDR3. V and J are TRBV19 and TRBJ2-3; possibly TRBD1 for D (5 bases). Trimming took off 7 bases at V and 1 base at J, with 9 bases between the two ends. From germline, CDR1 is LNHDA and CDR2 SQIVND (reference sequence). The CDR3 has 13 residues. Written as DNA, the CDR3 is TGTGCCAGTAACACACAGGGCACAGATACGCAGTATTTT. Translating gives CASNTQGTDTQYF. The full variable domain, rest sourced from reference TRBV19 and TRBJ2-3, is DGGITQSPKYLFRKEGQNVTLSCEQNLNHDAMYWYRQDPGQGLRLIYYSQIVNDFQKGDIAEGYSVSREKKESFPLTVTSAQKNPTAFYLCASNTQGTDTQYFGPGTRLTVL.

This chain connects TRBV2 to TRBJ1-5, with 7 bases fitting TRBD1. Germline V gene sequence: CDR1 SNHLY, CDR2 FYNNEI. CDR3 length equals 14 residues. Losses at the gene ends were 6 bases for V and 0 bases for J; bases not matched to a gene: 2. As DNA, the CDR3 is TGTGCCAGCAGGGCAGGGGGTAGCAATCAGCCCCAGCATTTT. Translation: CASRAGGSNQPQHF.

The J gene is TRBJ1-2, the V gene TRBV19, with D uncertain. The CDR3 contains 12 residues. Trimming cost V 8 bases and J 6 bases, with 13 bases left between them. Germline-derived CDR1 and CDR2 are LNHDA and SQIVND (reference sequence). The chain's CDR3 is CASGRERDGYTF. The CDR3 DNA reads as TGTGCCAGTGGAAGGGAGAGGGATGGCTACACCTTC.

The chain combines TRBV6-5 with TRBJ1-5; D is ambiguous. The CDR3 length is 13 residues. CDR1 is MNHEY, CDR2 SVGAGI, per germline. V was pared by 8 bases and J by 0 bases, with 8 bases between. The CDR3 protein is CASRGNSNQPQHF. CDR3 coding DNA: TGTGCCAGCCGCGGGAATAGCAATCAGCCCCAGCATTTT.

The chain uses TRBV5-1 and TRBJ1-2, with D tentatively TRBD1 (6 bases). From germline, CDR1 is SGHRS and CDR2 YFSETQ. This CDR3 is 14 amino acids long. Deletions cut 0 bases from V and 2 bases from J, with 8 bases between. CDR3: CASSLVQGNYGYTF. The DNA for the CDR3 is TGCGCCAGCAGCTTGGTGCAGGGGAACTATGGCTACACCTTC.

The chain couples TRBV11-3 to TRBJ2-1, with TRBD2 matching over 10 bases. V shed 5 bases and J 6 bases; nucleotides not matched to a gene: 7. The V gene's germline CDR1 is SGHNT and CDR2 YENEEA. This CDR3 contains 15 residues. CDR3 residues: CASSLGTSESNEQFF. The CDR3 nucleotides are TGTGCCAGCAGCCTAGGGACTAGCGAGAGCAATGAGCAGTTCTTC.

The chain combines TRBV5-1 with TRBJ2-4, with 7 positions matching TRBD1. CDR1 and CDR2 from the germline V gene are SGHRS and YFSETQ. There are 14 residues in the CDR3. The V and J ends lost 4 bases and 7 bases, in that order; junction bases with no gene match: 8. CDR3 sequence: CASSIGDSQNIQYF. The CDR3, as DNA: TGCGCCAGCAGCATAGGGGACAGTCAGAACATTCAGTACTTC.

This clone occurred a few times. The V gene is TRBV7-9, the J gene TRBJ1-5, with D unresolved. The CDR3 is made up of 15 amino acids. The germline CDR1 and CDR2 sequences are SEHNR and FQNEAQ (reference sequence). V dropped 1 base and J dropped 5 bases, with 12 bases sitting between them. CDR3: CASSLGGLKDQPQHF. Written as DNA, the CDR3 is TGTGCCAGCAGCTTAGGCGGATTGAAGGATCAGCCCCAGCATTTT.

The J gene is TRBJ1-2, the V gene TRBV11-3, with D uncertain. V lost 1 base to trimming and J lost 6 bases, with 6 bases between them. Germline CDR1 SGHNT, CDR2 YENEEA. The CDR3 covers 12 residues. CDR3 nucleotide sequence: TGTGCCAGCAGCTTAGCCCAGAATGGCTACACCTTC. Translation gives CASSLAQNGYTF.

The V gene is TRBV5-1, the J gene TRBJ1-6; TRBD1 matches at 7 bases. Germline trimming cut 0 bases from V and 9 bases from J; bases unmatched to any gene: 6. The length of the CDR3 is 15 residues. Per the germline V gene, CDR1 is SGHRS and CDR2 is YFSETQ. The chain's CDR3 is CASSLDLGGTSPLHF. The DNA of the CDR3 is TGCGCCAGCAGCTTGGACTTAGGGGGCACTTCACCCCTCCACTTT. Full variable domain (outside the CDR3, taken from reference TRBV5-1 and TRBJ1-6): KAGVTQTPRYLIKTRGQQVTLSCSPISGHRSVSWYQQTPGQGLQFLFEYFSETQRNKGNFPGRFSGRQFSNSRSEMNVSTLELGDSALYLCASSLDLGGTSPLHFGNGTRLTVT.

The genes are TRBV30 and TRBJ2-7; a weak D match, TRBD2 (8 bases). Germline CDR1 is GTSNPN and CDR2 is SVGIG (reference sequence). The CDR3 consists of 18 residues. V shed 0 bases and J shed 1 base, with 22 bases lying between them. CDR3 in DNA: TGTGCCTGGAGTGTACTAGCGGACAGGTTTTTTCAGTCCTACGAGCAGTACTTC. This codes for CAWSVLADRFFQSYEQYF.

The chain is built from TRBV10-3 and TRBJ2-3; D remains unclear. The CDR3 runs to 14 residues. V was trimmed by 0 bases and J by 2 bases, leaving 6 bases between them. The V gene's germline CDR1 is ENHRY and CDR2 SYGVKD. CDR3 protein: CAISESADTDTQYF. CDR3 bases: TGTGCCATCAGTGAGTCGGCAGACACAGATACGCAGTATTTT.

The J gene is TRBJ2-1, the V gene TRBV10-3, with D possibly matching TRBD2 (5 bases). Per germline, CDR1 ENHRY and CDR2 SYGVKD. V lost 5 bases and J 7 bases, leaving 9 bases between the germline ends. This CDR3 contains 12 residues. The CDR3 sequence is CAISSPGNEQFF. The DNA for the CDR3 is TGTGCCATCAGTAGCCCGGGGAATGAGCAGTTCTTC.

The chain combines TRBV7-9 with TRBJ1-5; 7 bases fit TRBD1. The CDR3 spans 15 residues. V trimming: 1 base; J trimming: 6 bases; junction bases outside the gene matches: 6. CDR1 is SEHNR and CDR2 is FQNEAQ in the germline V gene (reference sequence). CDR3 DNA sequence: TGTGCCAGCAGCTTAGGAGGGGGCGCAGGTCAGCCCCAGCATTTT. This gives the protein CASSLGGGAGQPQHF. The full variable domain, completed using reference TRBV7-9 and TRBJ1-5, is DTGVSQNPRHKITKRGQNVTFRCDPISEHNRLYWYRQTLGQGPEFLTYFQNEAQLEKSRLLSDRFSAERPKGSFSTLEIQRTEQGDSAMYLCASSLGGGAGQPQHFGDGTRLSIL.

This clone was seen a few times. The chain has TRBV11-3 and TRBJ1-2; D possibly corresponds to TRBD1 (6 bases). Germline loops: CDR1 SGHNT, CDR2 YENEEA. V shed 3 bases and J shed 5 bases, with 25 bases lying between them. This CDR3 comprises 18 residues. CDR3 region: CASSFVPSPVRGTYGYTF. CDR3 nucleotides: TGTGCCAGCAGCTTTGTCCCGAGCCCGGTCAGGGGAACATATGGCTACACCTTC.

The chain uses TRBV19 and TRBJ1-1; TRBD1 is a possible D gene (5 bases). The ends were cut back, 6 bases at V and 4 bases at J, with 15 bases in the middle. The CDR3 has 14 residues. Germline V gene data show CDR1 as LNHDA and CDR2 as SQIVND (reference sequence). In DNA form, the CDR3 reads TGTGCCAGTAGACACAGGTTCGATAGCACTGAAGCTTTCTTT. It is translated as CASRHRFDSTEAFF.

For the CDR3, the DNA is TGTGCCAGCAGCTTACCTACTAGCGGCCGCACAGATACGCAGTATTTT. Its translation is CASSLPTSGRTDTQYF. The rearrangement joins TRBV7-9 to TRBJ2-3, with TRBD2 identical over 8 bases. Trimming at V came to 2 bases and at J to 1 base, leaving 5 bases not matched to a gene. This CDR3 has 16 amino acids. Germline-derived CDR1 and CDR2 are SEHNR and FQNEAQ (reference sequence).

The CDR3 protein is CASSEFRTGIPSTQYF. CDR3 coding DNA: TGTGCCAGCAGTGAATTCCGCACAGGGATCCCCAGTACGCAGTATTTT. The J gene is TRBJ2-3, the V gene TRBV6-1, with a weak D call TRBD1 (6 bases). The CDR3 is made up of 16 amino acids. V lost 2 bases and J lost 8, with 20 bases in between. CDR1 and CDR2 (germline): MNHNS, SASEGT.

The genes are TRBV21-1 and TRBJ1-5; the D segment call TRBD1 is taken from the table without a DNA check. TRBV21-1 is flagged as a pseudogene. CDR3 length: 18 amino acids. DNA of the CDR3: TGTGCCAGCAGGGACCAATCATTACAGGTTTCTAGCAATCAGCCCCAGCATTTT. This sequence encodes CASRDQSLQVSSNQPQHF.

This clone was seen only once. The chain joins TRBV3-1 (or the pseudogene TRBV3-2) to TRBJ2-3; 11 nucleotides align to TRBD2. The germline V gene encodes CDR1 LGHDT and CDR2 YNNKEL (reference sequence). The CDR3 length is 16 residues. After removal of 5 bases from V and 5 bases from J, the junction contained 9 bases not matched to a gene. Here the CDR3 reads CASSIPSGGSEDTQYF. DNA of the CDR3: TGTGCCAGCAGCATCCCTAGCGGGGGGTCGGAAGATACGCAGTATTTT.

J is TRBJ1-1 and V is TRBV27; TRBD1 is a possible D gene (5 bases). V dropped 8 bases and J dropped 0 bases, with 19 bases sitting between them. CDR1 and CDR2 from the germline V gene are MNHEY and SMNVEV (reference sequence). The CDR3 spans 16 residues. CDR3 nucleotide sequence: TGTGCCAGCCCCCCCAAGGGGCGTACTATGAACACTGAAGCTTTCTTT. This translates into CASPPKGRTMNTEAFF.

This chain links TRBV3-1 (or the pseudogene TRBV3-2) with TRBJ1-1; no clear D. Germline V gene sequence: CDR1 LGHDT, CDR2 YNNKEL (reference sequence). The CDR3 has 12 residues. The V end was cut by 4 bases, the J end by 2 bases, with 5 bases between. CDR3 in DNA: TGTGCCAGCAGCCTTAGTAACACTGAAGCTTTCTTT. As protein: CASSLSNTEAFF.

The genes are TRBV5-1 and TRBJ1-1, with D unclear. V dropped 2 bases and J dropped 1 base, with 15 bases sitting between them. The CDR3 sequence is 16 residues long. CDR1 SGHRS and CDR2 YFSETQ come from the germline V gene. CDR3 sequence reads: CASSFADTIRNTEAFF. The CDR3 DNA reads TGCGCCAGCAGCTTCGCTGACACGATCAGGAACACTGAAGCTTTCTTT.

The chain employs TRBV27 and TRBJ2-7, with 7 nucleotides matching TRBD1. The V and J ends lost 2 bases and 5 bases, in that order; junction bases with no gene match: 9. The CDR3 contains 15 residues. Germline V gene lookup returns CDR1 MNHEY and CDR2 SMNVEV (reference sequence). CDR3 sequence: CASSLRAGGLNEQYF. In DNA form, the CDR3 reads TGTGCCAGCAGTTTAAGGGCAGGGGGTTTGAACGAGCAGTACTTC.

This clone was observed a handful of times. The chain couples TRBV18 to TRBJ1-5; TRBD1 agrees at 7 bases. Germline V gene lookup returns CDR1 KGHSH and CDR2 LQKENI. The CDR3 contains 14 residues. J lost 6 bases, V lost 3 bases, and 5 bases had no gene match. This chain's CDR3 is CASSPTGATQPQHF. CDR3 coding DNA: TGTGCCAGCTCACCTACAGGGGCCACTCAGCCCCAGCATTTT.

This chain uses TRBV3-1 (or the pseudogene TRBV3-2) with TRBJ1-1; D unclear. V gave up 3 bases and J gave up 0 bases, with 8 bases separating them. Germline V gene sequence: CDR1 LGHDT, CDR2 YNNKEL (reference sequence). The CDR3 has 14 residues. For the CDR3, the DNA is TGTGCCAGCAGCCACCGGTCCTTGAACACTGAAGCTTTCTTT. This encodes CASSHRSLNTEAFF.

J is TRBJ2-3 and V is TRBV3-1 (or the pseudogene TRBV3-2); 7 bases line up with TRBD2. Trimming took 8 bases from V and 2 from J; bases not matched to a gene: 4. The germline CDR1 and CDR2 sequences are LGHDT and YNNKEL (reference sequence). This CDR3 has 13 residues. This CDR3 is CASRTSLTDTQYF. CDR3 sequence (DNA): TGTGCCAGCCGGACTAGTCTCACAGATACGCAGTATTTT.

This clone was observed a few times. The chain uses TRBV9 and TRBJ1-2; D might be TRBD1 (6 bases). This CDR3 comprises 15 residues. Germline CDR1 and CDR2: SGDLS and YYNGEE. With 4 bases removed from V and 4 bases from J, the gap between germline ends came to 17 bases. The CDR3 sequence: CASSPRQAPLYGYTF. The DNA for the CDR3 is TGTGCCAGCAGCCCCCGACAGGCCCCTCTCTATGGCTACACCTTC.

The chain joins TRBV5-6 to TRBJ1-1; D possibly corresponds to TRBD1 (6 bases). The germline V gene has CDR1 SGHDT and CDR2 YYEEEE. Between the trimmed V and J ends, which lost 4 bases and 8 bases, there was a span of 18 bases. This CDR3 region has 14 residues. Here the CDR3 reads CASSPRTDLGEAFF. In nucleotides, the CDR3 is TGTGCCAGCAGCCCAAGGACAGACCTTGGGGAAGCTTTCTTT.